The clone carrying this T cell receptor beta chain appeared many times. Its antigen is still unknown. This sample was taken from a study of identical twins. Study-wide findings and caveats: Cord blood beta clonotypes that were abundant carried fewer insertions, and memory repertoires showed no such trend.

V lost 0 bases and J lost 5; bases outside the gene matches: 4. The CDR3 is 15 residues long. Germline V CDR1 and CDR2: ENHRY, SYGVKD. Template switching added a universal primer site, and cDNA bore unique molecular identifiers. Each CDR3 protein is one row after TCRdb ran MiXCR on the 5' RACE reads. The repertoire has about 430,000 distinct CDR3 sequences, less than 20% of them found once; the top ten carry roughly an eighth. This rearrangement joins TRBV10-3 to TRBJ2-7; TRBD1 matches at 10 bases. The sequenced sample consisted of naive T cells sorted from blood. The sequence came from a man aged 50 or older in good health. The CDR3 here is CAISESRDRGNEQYF. The DNA of the CDR3 is TGTGCCATCAGTGAGTCCCGGGACAGGGGCAACGAGCAGTACTTC.